This TCR beta chain was identified in a study of CD8 T cells in ankylosing spondylitis. The CDR3 is 13 amino acids. CDR1 is DFQATT, CDR2 SNEGSKA, per germline (reference sequence). Unmatched junction bases numbered 5, after V lost 4 bases and J lost 5 bases. This clonotype was observed many times. By quantitative 5'-RACE with molecular barcodes, the TCR beta libraries were made. TCRdb used MiXCR to reprocess the 5' RACE reads, holding one entry per CDR3 protein. The sample has over 110,000 distinct CDR3 sequences, 7% to 10% seen once. The chain recombines TRBV20-1 with TRBJ1-5; the match to TRBD1 covers 7 bases. This clonotype was obtained from a male donor with ankylosing spondylitis. Sequenced: synovial fluid, either unsorted or a sorted T cell fraction (not recorded which). This chain's CDR3 is CSAKTGWDQPQHF. The CDR3, as DNA: TGCAGTGCTAAGACAGGGTGGGATCAGCCCCAGCATTTT.